A selection of T cell receptor beta chains follows, all from one sample in a study of T cell responses to AZD1222 COVID-19 vaccine. Clones were sequenced by immunoSEQ multiplex PCR, and TCRdb holds only the in-frame ones, with some missing. The sample carries some 150,000 clones, 75% to 90% recorded once. Sequencing used peripheral blood, obtained on day 0 of MenACWY control vaccination. These receptors were collected from an adult in good health. Each CDR3 is given with its conserved first and last residue. The order of the fields is clone size, J gene, V gene, CDR3 protein. Only some rows state a clone size, as once, few, many or a class for expanded clones.

abundance: .; j_gene: TRBJ1-1; v_gene: TRBV11-2; CDR3aa: CASSFFNTEAFF
abundance: .; j_gene: TRBJ2-5; v_gene: TRBV15; CDR3aa: CATRRFSSAVQETQYF
abundance: .; j_gene: TRBJ1-5; v_gene: TRBV29-1; CDR3aa: CSVGAGGLGSNQPQHF
abundance: .; j_gene: TRBJ2-2; v_gene: TRBV29-1; CDR3aa: CSVPGQGTGELFF
abundance: .; j_gene: TRBJ1-1; v_gene: TRBV7-9; CDR3aa: CASSLGQKNTEAFF
abundance: .; j_gene: TRBJ1-3; v_gene: TRBV28; CDR3aa: CASSGPRISGNTIYF
abundance: .; j_gene: TRBJ1-4; v_gene: TRBV5-8; CDR3aa: CASSPGGRTNEKLFF
abundance: .; j_gene: TRBJ1-1; v_gene: TRBV5-1; CDR3aa: CASSLGTGKTEAFF
abundance: .; j_gene: TRBJ1-4; v_gene: TRBV25-1; CDR3aa: CASSEYPGQSNEKLFF
abundance: .; j_gene: TRBJ2-1; v_gene: TRBV11-2; CDR3aa: CASSAVGDEQFF
abundance: .; j_gene: TRBJ2-2; v_gene: TRBV27; CDR3aa: CASSYRTVDTGELFF
abundance: .; j_gene: TRBJ1-6; v_gene: TRBV6-6; CDR3aa: CASSYPPDTDSPLHF
abundance: .; j_gene: TRBJ2-5; v_gene: TRBV9; CDR3aa: CASSVAFRGGTETQYF
abundance: .; j_gene: TRBJ2-5; v_gene: TRBV11-2; CDR3aa: CASSLDQGGGRETQYF
abundance: .; j_gene: TRBJ1-1; v_gene: TRBV5-1; CDR3aa: CASSYTQGLRTEAFF
abundance: .; j_gene: TRBJ1-3; v_gene: TRBV5-6; CDR3aa: CASSLISGVSGNTIYF
abundance: once; j_gene: TRBJ1-1; v_gene: TRBV10-3; CDR3aa: CAIRETGSDTEAFF
abundance: .; j_gene: TRBJ1-5; v_gene: TRBV18; CDR3aa: CASSPAGMNQPQHF
abundance: .; j_gene: TRBJ1-5; v_gene: TRBV28; CDR3aa: CASSSGARTRSNQPQHF
abundance: few; j_gene: TRBJ1-3; v_gene: TRBV20-1; CDR3aa: CSANYGNTIYF
abundance: .; j_gene: TRBJ1-5; v_gene: TRBV2; CDR3aa: CASSERGGYSNQPQHF
abundance: .; j_gene: TRBJ1-5; v_gene: TRBV12-3/TRBV12-4; CDR3aa: CASRPRAAQPQHF
abundance: few; j_gene: TRBJ1-2; v_gene: TRBV19; CDR3aa: CASRTAGFSYGYTF
abundance: .; j_gene: TRBJ2-7; v_gene: TRBV27; CDR3aa: CASSLEILSYEQYF
abundance: .; j_gene: TRBJ1-3; v_gene: TRBV5-1; CDR3aa: CASRQEFSGNTIYF
abundance: few; j_gene: TRBJ2-5; v_gene: TRBV5-1; CDR3aa: CASSPGTGGWETQYF
abundance: .; j_gene: TRBJ2-1; v_gene: TRBV7-2; CDR3aa: CASSFFTGVYNEQFF
abundance: .; j_gene: TRBJ1-6; v_gene: TRBV28; CDR3aa: CASGKQGWSPLHF
abundance: .; j_gene: TRBJ2-7; v_gene: TRBV6-5; CDR3aa: CASGPGTIYEQYF
abundance: .; j_gene: TRBJ1-2; v_gene: TRBV4-1; CDR3aa: CATAQEGGSYYGYTF
abundance: .; j_gene: TRBJ2-5; v_gene: TRBV2; CDR3aa: CASSETPGQETQYF
abundance: .; j_gene: TRBJ2-3; v_gene: TRBV5-1; CDR3aa: CASSSGAGARDTQYF
abundance: once; j_gene: TRBJ1-5; v_gene: TRBV30; CDR3aa: CAWSRPGGAYQPQHF
abundance: .; j_gene: TRBJ1-5; v_gene: TRBV19; CDR3aa: CASSPPGDWNQPQHF
abundance: .; j_gene: TRBJ2-2; v_gene: TRBV6-5; CDR3aa: CASTQAGQIPGELFF
abundance: once; j_gene: TRBJ1-4; v_gene: TRBV20-1; CDR3aa: CSARDEKLFF
abundance: .; j_gene: TRBJ1-2; v_gene: TRBV7-9; CDR3aa: CASSPGQGRANYGYTF
abundance: .; j_gene: TRBJ1-3; v_gene: TRBV6-5; CDR3aa: CASSYRQGNTIYF
abundance: .; j_gene: TRBJ1-2; v_gene: TRBV7-9; CDR3aa: CASSLTRDAVRNGYTF
abundance: once; j_gene: TRBJ2-1; v_gene: TRBV13; CDR3aa: CASIARQGGNNEQFF
abundance: .; j_gene: TRBJ2-5; v_gene: TRBV6-5; CDR3aa: CASTTRRTQETQYF
abundance: .; j_gene: TRBJ2-2; v_gene: TRBV5-6; CDR3aa: CASSLMGTSLAGELFF